The present T cell receptor beta chain was sequenced within a study of shared clonotypes between healthy human individuals. Study findings and constraints: In contrast to clonotypes shared by all four donors, non-shared clonotypes had lower generation probabilities.

A note on this clone: The antigen remains undetermined.

The table came from immunoSEQ multiplex PCR; TCRdb's copy has only in-frame clones and leaves some out. This sample yields around 2,000,000 clones, of which about 95% are seen a single time; around 1.2% belongs to the top ten. As defined, naive CD8 cells were CD45RO-negative and positively selected for CCR7, with terminally differentiated effector memory CD45RA+ cells excluded. The origin of this receptor is a man aged 18 to 29 in good health. The sequenced sample was naive CD8+ T cells sorted from blood.

The CDR3 nucleotides read TGTGCCAGCAGCTCCGAGACAGGGGTCGCTGAAGCTTTCTTT. Translation: CASSSETGVAEAFF. The rearrangement joins TRBV13 to TRBJ1-1; TRBD1 aligns across 8 bases. After removal of 4 bases from V and 6 bases from J, the junction contained 7 bases not matched to a gene. Per germline, CDR1 PRHDT and CDR2 FYEKMQ (reference sequence). The CDR3 covers 14 residues.